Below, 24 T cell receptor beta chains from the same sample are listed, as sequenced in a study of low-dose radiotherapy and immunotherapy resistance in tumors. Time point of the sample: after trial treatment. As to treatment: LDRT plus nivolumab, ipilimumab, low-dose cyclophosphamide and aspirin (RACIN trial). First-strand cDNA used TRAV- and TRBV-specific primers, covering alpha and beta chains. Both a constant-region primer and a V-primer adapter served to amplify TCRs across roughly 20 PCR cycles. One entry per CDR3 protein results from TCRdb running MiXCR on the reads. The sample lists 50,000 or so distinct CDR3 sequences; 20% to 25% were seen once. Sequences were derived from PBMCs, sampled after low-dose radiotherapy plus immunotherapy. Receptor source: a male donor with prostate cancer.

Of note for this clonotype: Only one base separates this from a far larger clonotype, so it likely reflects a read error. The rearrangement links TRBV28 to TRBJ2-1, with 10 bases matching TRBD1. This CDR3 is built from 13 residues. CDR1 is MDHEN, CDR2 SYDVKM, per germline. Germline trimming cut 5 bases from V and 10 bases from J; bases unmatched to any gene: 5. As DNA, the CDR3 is TGTGCCAGCAGTACCGGGACAGGGGCCGAGCAGTTCTTC. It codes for CASSTGTGAEQFF.

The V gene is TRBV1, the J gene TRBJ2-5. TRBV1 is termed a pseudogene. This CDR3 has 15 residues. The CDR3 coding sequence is TGCACCAGCAGCGAGGTACCGTCCGGACAAGAGACCCAGTACTTC. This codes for CTSSEVPSGQETQYF.

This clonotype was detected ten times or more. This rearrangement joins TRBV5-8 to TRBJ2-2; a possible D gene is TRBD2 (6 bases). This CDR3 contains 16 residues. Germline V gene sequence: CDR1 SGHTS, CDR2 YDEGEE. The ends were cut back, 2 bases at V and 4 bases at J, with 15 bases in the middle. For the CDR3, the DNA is TGTGCCAGCAGCTTCCGCCTGCAAGCGGGCACCGGGGAGCTGTTTTTT. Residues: CASSFRLQAGTGELFF. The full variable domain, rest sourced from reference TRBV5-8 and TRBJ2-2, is EAGVTQSPTHLIKTRGQQATLRCSPISGHTSVYWYQQALGLGLQFLLWYDEGEERNRGNFPPRFSGRQFPNYSSELNVNALELEDSALYLCASSFRLQAGTGELFFGEGSRLTVL.

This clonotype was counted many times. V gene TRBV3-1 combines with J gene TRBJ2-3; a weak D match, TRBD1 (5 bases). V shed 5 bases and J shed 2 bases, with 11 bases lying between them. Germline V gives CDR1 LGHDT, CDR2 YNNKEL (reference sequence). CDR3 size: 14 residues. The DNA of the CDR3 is TGTGCCAGCAGCGATCAGGGCGACACAGATACGCAGTATTTT. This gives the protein CASSDQGDTDTQYF.

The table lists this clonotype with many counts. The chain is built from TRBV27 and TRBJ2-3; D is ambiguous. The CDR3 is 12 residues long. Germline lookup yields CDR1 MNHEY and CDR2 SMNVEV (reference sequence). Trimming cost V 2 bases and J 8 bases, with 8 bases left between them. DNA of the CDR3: TGTGCCAGCAGTTTACTCTGGGGTACGCAGTATTTT. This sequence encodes CASSLLWGTQYF.

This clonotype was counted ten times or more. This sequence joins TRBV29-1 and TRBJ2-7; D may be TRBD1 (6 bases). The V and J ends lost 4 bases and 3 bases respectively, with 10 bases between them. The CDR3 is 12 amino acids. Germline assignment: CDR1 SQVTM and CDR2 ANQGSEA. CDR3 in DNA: TGCAGCGTTGCTCGGACAGACTACGAGCAGTACTTC. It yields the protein CSVARTDYEQYF.

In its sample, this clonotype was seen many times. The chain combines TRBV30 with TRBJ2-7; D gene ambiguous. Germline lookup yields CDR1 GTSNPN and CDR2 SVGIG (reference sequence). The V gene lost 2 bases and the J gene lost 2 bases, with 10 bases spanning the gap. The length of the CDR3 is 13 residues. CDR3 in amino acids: CAWSKSTPYEQYF. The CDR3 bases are TGTGCCTGGAGTAAAAGTACCCCCTACGAGCAGTACTTC.

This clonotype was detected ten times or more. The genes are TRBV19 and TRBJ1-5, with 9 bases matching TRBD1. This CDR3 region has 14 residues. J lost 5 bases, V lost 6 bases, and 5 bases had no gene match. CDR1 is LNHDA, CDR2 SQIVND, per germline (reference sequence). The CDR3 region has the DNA TGTGCCAGTAGCAACACAGGGGGCGATCAGCCCCAGCATTTT. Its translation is CASSNTGGDQPQHF. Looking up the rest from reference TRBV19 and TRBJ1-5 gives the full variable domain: DGGITQSPKYLFRKEGQNVTLSCEQNLNHDAMYWYRQDPGQGLRLIYYSQIVNDFQKGDIAEGYSVSREKKESFPLTVTSAQKNPTAFYLCASSNTGGDQPQHFGDGTRLSIL.

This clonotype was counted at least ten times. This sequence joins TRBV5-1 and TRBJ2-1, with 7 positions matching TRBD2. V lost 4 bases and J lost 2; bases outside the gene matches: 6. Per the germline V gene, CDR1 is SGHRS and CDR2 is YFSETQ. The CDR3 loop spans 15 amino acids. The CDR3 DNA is TGCGCCAGCAGCACCTCGGGAGGCCCCTACAATGAGCAGTTCTTC. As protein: CASSTSGGPYNEQFF.

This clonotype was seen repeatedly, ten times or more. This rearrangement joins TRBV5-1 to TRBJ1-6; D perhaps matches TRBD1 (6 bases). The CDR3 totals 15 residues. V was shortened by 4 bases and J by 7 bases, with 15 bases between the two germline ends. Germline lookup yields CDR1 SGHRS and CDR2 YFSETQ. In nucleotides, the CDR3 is TGCGCCAGCAGCACCCTACAGGGAGGCAATTCACCCCTCCACTTT. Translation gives CASSTLQGGNSPLHF.

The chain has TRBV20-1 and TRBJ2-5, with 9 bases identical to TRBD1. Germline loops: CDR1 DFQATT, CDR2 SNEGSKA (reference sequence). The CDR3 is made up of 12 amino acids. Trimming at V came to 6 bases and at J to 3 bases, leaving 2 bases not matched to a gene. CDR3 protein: CSAWTGEETQYF. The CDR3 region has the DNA TGCAGTGCGTGGACAGGGGAAGAGACCCAGTACTTC.

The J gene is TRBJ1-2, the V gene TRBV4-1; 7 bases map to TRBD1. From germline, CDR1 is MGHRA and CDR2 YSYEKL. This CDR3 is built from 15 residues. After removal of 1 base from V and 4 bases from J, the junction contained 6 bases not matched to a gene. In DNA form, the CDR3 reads TGCGCCAGCAGCCAAGTTCCCGGGACAGTCTATGGCTACACCTTC. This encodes CASSQVPGTVYGYTF.

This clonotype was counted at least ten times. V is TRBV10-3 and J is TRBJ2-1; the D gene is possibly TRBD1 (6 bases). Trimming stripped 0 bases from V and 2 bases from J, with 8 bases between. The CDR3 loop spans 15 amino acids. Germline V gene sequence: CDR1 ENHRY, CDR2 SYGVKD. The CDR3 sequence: CAISESGATYNEQFF. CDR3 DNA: TGTGCCATCAGTGAGTCGGGGGCCACCTACAATGAGCAGTTCTTC.

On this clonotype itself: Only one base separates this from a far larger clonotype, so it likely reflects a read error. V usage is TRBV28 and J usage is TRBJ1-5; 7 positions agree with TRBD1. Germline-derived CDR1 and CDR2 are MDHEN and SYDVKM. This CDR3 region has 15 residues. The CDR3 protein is CTSIERDRHNQPQHF. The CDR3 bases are TGTACCAGCATAGAACGGGACAGACACAATCAGCCCCAGCATTTT.

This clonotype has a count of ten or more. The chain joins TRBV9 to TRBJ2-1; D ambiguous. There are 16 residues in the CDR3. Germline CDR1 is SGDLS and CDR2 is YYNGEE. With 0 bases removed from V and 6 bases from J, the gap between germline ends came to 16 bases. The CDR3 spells CASSVVPGPAGNEQFF. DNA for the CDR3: TGTGCCAGCAGCGTAGTCCCGGGCCCCGCAGGCAATGAGCAGTTCTTC.

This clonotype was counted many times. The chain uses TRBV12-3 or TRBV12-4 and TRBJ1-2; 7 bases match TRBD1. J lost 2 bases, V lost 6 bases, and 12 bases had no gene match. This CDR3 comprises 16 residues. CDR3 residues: CASSETRRQGNYGYTF. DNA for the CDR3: TGTGCCAGCAGCGAGACAAGACGACAGGGAAACTATGGCTACACCTTC.

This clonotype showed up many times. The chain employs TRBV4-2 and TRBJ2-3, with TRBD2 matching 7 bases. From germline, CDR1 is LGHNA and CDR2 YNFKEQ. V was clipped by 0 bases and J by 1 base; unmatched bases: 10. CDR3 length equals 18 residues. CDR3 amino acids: CASSQDPPLAERTDTQYF. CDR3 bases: TGTGCCAGCAGCCAAGATCCCCCCCTAGCGGAACGCACAGATACGCAGTATTTT.

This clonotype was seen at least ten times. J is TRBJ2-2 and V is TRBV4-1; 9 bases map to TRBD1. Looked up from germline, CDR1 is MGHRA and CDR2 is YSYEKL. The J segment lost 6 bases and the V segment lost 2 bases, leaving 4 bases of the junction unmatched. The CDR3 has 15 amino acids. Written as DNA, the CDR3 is TGCGCCAGCAGCCAATCCGGACAGGGGTCCGGGGAGCTGTTTTTT. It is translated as CASSQSGQGSGELFF.

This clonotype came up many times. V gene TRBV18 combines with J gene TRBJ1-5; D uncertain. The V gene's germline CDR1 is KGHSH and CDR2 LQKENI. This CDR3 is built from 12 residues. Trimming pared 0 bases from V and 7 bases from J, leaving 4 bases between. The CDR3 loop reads CASSPPGQPQHF. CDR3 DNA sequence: TGTGCCAGCTCACCACCGGGGCAGCCCCAGCATTTT.

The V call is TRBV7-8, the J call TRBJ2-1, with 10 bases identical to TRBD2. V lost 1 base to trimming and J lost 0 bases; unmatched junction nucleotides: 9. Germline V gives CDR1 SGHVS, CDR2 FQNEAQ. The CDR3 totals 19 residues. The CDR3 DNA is TGTGCCAGCAGCTTAGTAGGGACTAGCGATTTAAGCTCCTACAATGAGCAGTTCTTC. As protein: CASSLVGTSDLSSYNEQFF. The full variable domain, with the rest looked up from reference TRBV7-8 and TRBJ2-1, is GAGVSQSPRYKVAKRGQDVALRCDPISGHVSLFWYQQALGQGPEFLTYFQNEAQLDKSGLPSDRFFAERPEGSVSTLKIQRTQQEDSAVYLCASSLVGTSDLSSYNEQFFGPGTRLTVL.

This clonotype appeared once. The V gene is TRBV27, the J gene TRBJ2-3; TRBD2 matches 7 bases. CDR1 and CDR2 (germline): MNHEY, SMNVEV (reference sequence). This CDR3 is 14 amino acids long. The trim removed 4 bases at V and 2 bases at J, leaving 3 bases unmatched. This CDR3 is CASSSSGHTDTQYF. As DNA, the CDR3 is TGTGCCAGCAGTTCTAGCGGACACACAGATACGCAGTATTTT.

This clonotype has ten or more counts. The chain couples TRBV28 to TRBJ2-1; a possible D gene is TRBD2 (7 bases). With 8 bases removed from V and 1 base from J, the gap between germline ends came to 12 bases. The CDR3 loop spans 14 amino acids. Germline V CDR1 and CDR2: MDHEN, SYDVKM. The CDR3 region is CASGGGGSYNEQFF. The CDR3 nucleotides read TGTGCCAGCGGAGGGGGGGGGTCCTACAATGAGCAGTTCTTC.

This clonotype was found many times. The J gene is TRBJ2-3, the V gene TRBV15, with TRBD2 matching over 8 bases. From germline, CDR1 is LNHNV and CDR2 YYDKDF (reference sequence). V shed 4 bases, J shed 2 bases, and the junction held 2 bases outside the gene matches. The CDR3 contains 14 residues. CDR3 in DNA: TGTGCCACCAGCATAGCGGGGAACACAGATACGCAGTATTTT. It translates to CATSIAGNTDTQYF.

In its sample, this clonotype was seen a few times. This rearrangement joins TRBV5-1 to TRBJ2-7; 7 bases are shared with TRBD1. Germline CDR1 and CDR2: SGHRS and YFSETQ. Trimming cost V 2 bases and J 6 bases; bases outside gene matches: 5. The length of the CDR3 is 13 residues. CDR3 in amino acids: CASSLKQGREQYF. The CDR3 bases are TGCGCCAGCAGCTTAAAACAGGGGCGCGAGCAGTACTTC.